This T cell receptor beta chain was recorded in a study of OX40 agonist ivuxolimab in advanced cancers. About the full investigation: Ivuxolimab was an agonistic, fully human IgG2 monoclonal antibody directed against OX40 (CD134), a costimulatory receptor. Prior anti-PD-1, anti-PD-L1 or anti-CTLA-4 therapy was permitted, and 30% to 50% of dose-escalation patients had received checkpoint inhibitors. Of the 50 to 55 patients in dose escalation, 19 had hepatocellular carcinoma, around 15 had melanoma, 9 had renal cell carcinoma and 9 had head and neck cancer. In the dose-escalation cohort, 65% to 90% of patients were male, and the mean age was about 55 years, with a range of roughly 20 to 80. Partial responses occurred in three dose-escalation patients: two with cutaneous melanoma and one with hepatocellular carcinoma. Intravenous ivuxolimab was administered to patients every 2 weeks at six dose levels: 0.01, 0.1, 0.3, 1.5, 3 and 10 mg/kg. The paper reports the monotherapy dose-escalation portion (N of about 47 patients) of the phase I ivuxolimab trial. The point of sequencing TCRbeta in the periphery was to test whether ivuxolimab changed TCR sequence diversity and drove clonal T-cell expansion. The paper's findings and limits, for the study overall: Low levels of normalized T-cell clonal expansion were also seen in some patients who did not respond. At doses of 0.1 to 3.0 mg/kg, clonal expansion of both CD4+ and CD8+ T cells in blood was seen between baseline and week 6. Antigen specificity was not determined for the clonally expanded peripheral T cells. In the 0.1-3.0 mg/kg groups, partial responders had among the lowest normalized peripheral clonal expansion, particularly in CD8+ T cells. On average, CD8+ T cells showed more expanded clones than CD4+ T cells after ivuxolimab.

Genomic DNA was extracted from sorted cells for sequencing of the TCRbeta CDR3 region. The immunoSEQ Assay was used for sequencing of TCRbeta CDR3 regions. Drawn from immuneACCESS, this table holds only the in-frame rearrangements with V and J called that TCRdb kept. Clones are partly lost; checked studies trace under half to an unresolved V gene and leave the rest unexplained. The sample data list tens of thousands of clones, and over 80% of these were observed just once. Around 1.7% of the sample comes from the top ten. Patients with a history of autoimmune disease or receiving systemic immunosuppression were excluded from the trial. Peripheral blood for TCR sequencing was drawn from every dose cohort at baseline, at cycle 4 day 1 and at cycle 7 day 1. The samples were drawn from a first-in-human, open-label, multicenter phase I dose-escalation trial of ivuxolimab. Adults with locally advanced or metastatic head and neck squamous cell, hepatocellular, melanoma or renal cell carcinoma were enrolled in the trial. CD4+ and CD8+ T cells were sorted separately from peripheral blood before TCR sequencing.

Reading the germline V gene gives CDR1 SNHLY and CDR2 FYNNEI. Counted from cysteine to phenylalanine, this CDR3 has 14 amino acids. The read is trimmed to its CDR3 DNA, 42 bases read in frame from base 1. V is reduced by 6 bases and J by 4 bases, leaving a spacing of 15 bases between them. With regard to this clone: Which antigen it targets is not known. No much larger clone is present one base from it, and per-base qualities are unavailable.

This sample comprised CD4+ or CD8+ T cells sorted from blood, obtained in a trial of the OX40 agonist ivuxolimab. Here the chain combines TRBV2 and TRBJ1-1; too little of a D gene remains to name it. The TCR was taken from an adult with an advanced solid tumor such as melanoma, head and neck, liver or kidney cancer. The CDR3 protein sequence reads: CASRSGGVFTEAFF. The DNA sequence is given as TGTGCCAGCAGGTCGGGAGGTGTCTTCACTGAAGCTTTCTTT.